These 20 T cell receptor beta chains were sequenced from one sample in a study of blood T cell repertoires in COVID-19. TCRdb's copy holds only in-frame clones and misses some; the assay was immunoSEQ multiplex PCR. The sample has about 140,000 clones; 87% are singletons. What was sequenced was PBMCs or T cells enriched from blood (not recorded which). The receptors here all came from a man aged 60-69 years who had recovered from COVID-19.

This rearrangement joins TRBV7-9 to TRBJ2-2; maybe TRBD2 (7 bases). The CDR3 covers 16 residues. Between the trimmed V and J ends, which lost 5 bases and 2 bases, there was a span of 15 bases. The V gene's germline CDR1 is SEHNR and CDR2 FQNEAQ (reference sequence). The CDR3 region has the DNA TGTGCCAGCAGCGCTGTAAGGGGGGGAAACACCGGGGAGCTGTTTTTT. Its translation is CASSAVRGGNTGELFF.

The chain links TRBV28 to TRBJ1-1; 9 positions agree with TRBD1. Germline V CDR1 and CDR2: MDHEN, SYDVKM. V gave up 5 bases and J gave up 10 bases; unmatched junction bases: 5. The CDR3 extends over 12 amino acids. CDR3: CASSTGGAGAFF. The CDR3 coding sequence is TGTGCCAGCAGTACAGGGGGCGCAGGAGCTTTCTTT.

The V and J genes are TRBV27 and TRBJ2-3; 14 nucleotides line up with TRBD2. This CDR3 has 17 residues. Trimming cost V 5 bases and J 3 bases; bases outside gene matches: 7. The germline CDR1 and CDR2 sequences are MNHEY and SMNVEV (reference sequence). CDR3 in amino acids: CASSPGTSGRFTDTQYF. The CDR3 bases are TGTGCCAGCAGTCCGGGGACTAGCGGGAGATTTACAGATACGCAGTATTTT.

The DNA for the CDR3 is TGTGCCAGCAGCGTCGGGACAGTCTCCTACAATGAGCAGTTCTTC. Translation: CASSVGTVSYNEQFF. This rearrangement joins TRBV7-8 to TRBJ2-1, with 7 bases that match TRBD1. Germline V CDR1 and CDR2: SGHVS, FQNEAQ. This CDR3 is built from 15 residues. The V and J ends lost 5 bases and 0 bases, in that order; junction bases with no gene match: 4.

The chain recombines TRBV5-8 with TRBJ1-6; D gene uncertain. This CDR3 comprises 13 residues. Germline CDR1 is SGHTS and CDR2 is YDEGEE. V was pared by 0 bases and J by 7 bases, with 5 bases between. The CDR3 spells CASSLGANSPLHF. The CDR3 nucleotides are TGTGCCAGCAGCTTGGGGGCAAATTCACCCCTCCACTTT.

The chain carries TRBV5-1 and TRBJ1-3; 9 bases map to TRBD1. The ends lost 3 bases at V and 4 bases at J; junction bases unmatched: 11. The length of the CDR3 is 17 residues. The germline V gene has CDR1 SGHRS and CDR2 YFSETQ. The CDR3 nucleotides read TGCGCCAGCAGCTCCCGACAGGGGGAGTCGTCGGGAAACACCATATATTTT. Residues: CASSSRQGESSGNTIYF.

The J gene is TRBJ1-2, the V gene TRBV6-2 or TRBV6-3; maybe TRBD1 (5 bases). CDR1 is MNHEY, CDR2 SVGEGT, per germline. Between the trimmed V and J ends, which lost 4 bases and 5 bases, there was a span of 11 bases. CDR3 size: 13 residues. CDR3 sequence (DNA): TGTGCCAGCAGTTTCGCAGGGTGGTATGGCTACACCTTC. It encodes CASSFAGWYGYTF.

The chain couples TRBV4-1 to TRBJ1-5, with no clear D. Trimming left V 0 bases short and J 0 bases short, with 15 bases between. The CDR3 is 18 amino acids. Germline V gene data show CDR1 as MGHRA and CDR2 as YSYEKL. The CDR3 sequence: CASSQDPAGSYSNQPQHF. As DNA, the CDR3 is TGCGCCAGCAGCCAAGATCCGGCAGGAAGCTATAGCAATCAGCCCCAGCATTTT.

The chain couples TRBV14 to TRBJ1-2, with D maybe TRBD1 (6 bases). The V gene's germline CDR1 is SGHDN and CDR2 FVKESK. Trimming left V 5 bases short and J 3 bases short, with 10 bases between. This CDR3 has 13 amino acids. In DNA, the CDR3 is TGTGCCAGCAGCTTGGGGGGGCACTATGGCTACACCTTC. Protein sequence: CASSLGGHYGYTF. Full variable domain (missing parts from reference TRBV14 and TRBJ1-2): EAGVTQFPSHSVIEKGQTVTLRCDPISGHDNLYWYRRVMGKEIKFLLHFVKESKQDESGMPNNRFLAERTGGTYSTLKVQPAELEDSGVYFCASSLGGHYGYTFGSGTRLTVV.

This chain's CDR3 is CASSLGVPGGEQYF. Here the CDR3 DNA reads TGCGCCAGCAGCTTGGGGGTTCCGGGAGGCGAGCAGTACTTC. V usage is TRBV5-1 and J usage is TRBJ2-7, with TRBD2 matching 7 bases. Germline assignment: CDR1 SGHRS and CDR2 YFSETQ. V gave up 0 bases and J gave up 6 bases; unmatched junction bases: 6. The CDR3 runs to 14 residues. Based on the CDR3 plus reference TRBV5-1 and TRBJ2-7, the full variable domain is KAGVTQTPRYLIKTRGQQVTLSCSPISGHRSVSWYQQTPGQGLQFLFEYFSETQRNKGNFPGRFSGRQFSNSRSEMNVSTLELGDSALYLCASSLGVPGGEQYFGPGTRLTVT.

V and J are TRBV12-3 or TRBV12-4 and TRBJ2-4, with D possibly matching TRBD2 (6 bases). Trimming took off 3 bases at V and 7 bases at J, with 7 bases between the two ends. The CDR3 covers 12 residues. The DNA for the CDR3 is TGTGCCAGCAGTTTTGGGGGGAACATTCAGTACTTC. This translates into CASSFGGNIQYF.

Notes on this clone: A read error may produce the germline difference seen at one junction end. The rearrangement joins TRBV5-1 to TRBJ1-4; D remains ambiguous. The CDR3 spans 14 residues. Germline loops: CDR1 SGHRS, CDR2 YFSETQ. The CDR3 DNA sequence: TGCGCCAGCAGCACGAACCCCGGTGGTGAAAGACTGTTTTTT. This translates into CASSTNPGGERLFF.

The rearrangement joins TRBV11-2 to TRBJ2-2; 9 bases line up with TRBD1. V lost 5 bases, J lost 8 bases, and 3 bases stayed unmatched. The CDR3 extends over 13 amino acids. The germline gives CDR1 SGHAT, CDR2 FQNNGV. The chain's CDR3 is CASSDRGNGELFF. In DNA form, the CDR3 reads TGTGCCAGCAGCGACAGGGGGAATGGGGAGCTGTTTTTT. The full variable domain, completed using reference TRBV11-2 and TRBJ2-2, is EAGVAQSPRYKIIEKRQSVAFWCNPISGHATLYWYQQILGQGPKLLIQFQNNGVVDDSQLPKDRFSAERLKGVDSTLKIQPAKLEDSAVYLCASSDRGNGELFFGEGSRLTVL.

This sequence joins TRBV6-5 and TRBJ2-5, with D perhaps TRBD1 (5 bases). V was cut by 2 bases and J by 5 bases, with 9 bases left in between. The germline gives CDR1 MNHEY, CDR2 SVGAGI. This CDR3 has 13 amino acids. The CDR3 protein is CASSYGGAETQYF. The DNA for the CDR3 is TGTGCCAGCAGTTACGGTGGGGCGGAGACCCAGTACTTC.

The V gene is TRBV6-2 or TRBV6-3, the J gene TRBJ2-7; D is possibly TRBD1 (6 bases). Germline CDR1 reads MNHEY; CDR2 reads SVGEGT. The CDR3 length is 13 residues. The V end lost 2 bases, the J end lost 3 bases, and 8 bases lay between the germline ends. The CDR3 sequence: CASSYAGVYEQYF. For the CDR3, the DNA is TGTGCCAGCAGTTACGCAGGGGTCTACGAGCAGTACTTC.

The V call is TRBV10-3, the J call TRBJ1-5; 8 bases line up with TRBD1. Germline assignment: CDR1 ENHRY and CDR2 SYGVKD. This CDR3 contains 13 residues. V shed 5 bases, J shed 6 bases, and the junction held 3 bases outside the gene matches. Written as DNA, the CDR3 is TGTGCCATCAGTCTAGACAGGGGTCAGCCCCAGCATTTT. Its translation is CAISLDRGQPQHF.

The genes are TRBV4-1 and TRBJ2-2; tentatively, D is TRBD1 (6 bases). The CDR3 length is 13 residues. Trimming shortened V by 3 bases and J by 14 bases, and 16 bases separated the two germline ends. CDR1 is MGHRA and CDR2 is YSYEKL in the germline V gene. The CDR3 DNA sequence: TGCGCCAGCAGCCAGCCCGCGGACAGATCTCTGTTTTTT. Translating gives CASSQPADRSLFF.

The chain links TRBV10-3 to TRBJ2-5; D possibly corresponds to TRBD1 (6 bases). CDR3 length equals 15 residues. The V end was cut by 3 bases, the J end by 1 base, with 12 bases between. Per the germline V gene, CDR1 is ENHRY and CDR2 is SYGVKD. The CDR3 spells CAISDRTVSQETQYF. Here the CDR3 DNA reads TGTGCCATCAGTGACCGGACAGTTTCCCAAGAGACCCAGTACTTC.

A single count supports this clone. The rearrangement joins TRBV27 to TRBJ1-6, with D unresolved. V gave up 4 bases and J gave up 7 bases, with 11 bases separating them. The V gene's germline CDR1 is MNHEY and CDR2 SMNVEV (reference sequence). This CDR3 spans 14 amino acids. The CDR3 loop is CASSSDLGNSPLHF. The CDR3 DNA reads as TGTGCCAGCAGTTCGGACTTGGGGAATTCACCCCTCCACTTT.

Only one count was recorded for this clone. V is TRBV30 and J is TRBJ1-3; possible D gene TRBD1, 5 bases. In germline, CDR1 is GTSNPN, CDR2 SVGIG (reference sequence). The length of the CDR3 is 15 residues. V lost 3 bases and J 0 bases, leaving 12 bases between the germline ends. CDR3 in DNA: TGTGCCTGGAGGGCTCCAGGGTTCTCTGGAAACACCATATATTTT. As protein: CAWRAPGFSGNTIYF.